This T cell receptor (beta chain) is drawn from a study of beta chain features in type 1 diabetes. The study's findings and limits: A cDNA-based sequencing approach could over-represent cells with high TCR expression. The study found moderately but significantly shorter TCRB CDR3s in all four CD4+ subsets of Type 1 diabetes patients. Type 1 diabetes patients showed fewer insertions and more deletions at VDJ junctions.

Via the markers CD45RO/CCR7/CD25/CD127/CD95/CD27, stem cell-like memory, regulatory, central memory and naive CD4+ cells were sorted. Trimming removed 3 bases from V and 5 bases from J, with 13 bases in between. CDR1 is SEHNR, CDR2 FQNEAQ, per germline (reference sequence). The CDR3 is 14 amino acids. For this clone: Its cognate antigen is unknown.

Expressed TCRB transcripts were sequenced because the entire RNA isolate underwent reverse transcription. Naive, central memory and regulatory T cell samples came to a mean of around 3.5 million reads. This table comes from immunoSEQ multiplex PCR, and its TCRdb copy is limited to in-frame clones, with some not included. The sample includes about 260,000 clones, about 20% of them seen just once. This clonotype originated in a woman between 35 and 50 years old with type 1 diabetes. Material for sequencing was naive CD4+ T cells from blood. The chain has TRBV7-9 and TRBJ2-5; D remains unclear. CDR3 coding DNA: TGTGCCAGCAGCTTCTCCTGGGTCGGGGAGACCCAGTACTTC. Its protein product is CASSFSWVGETQYF.